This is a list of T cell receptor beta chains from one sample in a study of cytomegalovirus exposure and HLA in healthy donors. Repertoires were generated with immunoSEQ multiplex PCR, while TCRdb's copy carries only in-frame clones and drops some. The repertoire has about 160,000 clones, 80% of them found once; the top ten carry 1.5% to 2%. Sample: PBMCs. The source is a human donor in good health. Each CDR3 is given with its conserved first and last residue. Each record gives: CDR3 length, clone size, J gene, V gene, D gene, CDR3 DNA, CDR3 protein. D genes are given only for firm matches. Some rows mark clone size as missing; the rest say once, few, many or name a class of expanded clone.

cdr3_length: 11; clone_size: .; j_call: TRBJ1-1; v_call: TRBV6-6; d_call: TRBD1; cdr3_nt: TGTGCCGGAAGGACAGGGAATGAAGCTTTCTTT; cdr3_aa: CAGRTGNEAFF
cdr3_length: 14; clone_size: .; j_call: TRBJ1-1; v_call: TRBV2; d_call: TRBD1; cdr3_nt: TGTGCCAGCAGGGAGGGACAGGGGGCTACTGAAGCTTTCTTT; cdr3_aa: CASREGQGATEAFF
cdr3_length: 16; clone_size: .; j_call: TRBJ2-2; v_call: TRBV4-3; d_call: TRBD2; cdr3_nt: TGCGCCAGCAGCCAAGAACGGGGGGATCGAACCGGGGAGCTGTTTTTT; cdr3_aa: CASSQERGDRTGELFF
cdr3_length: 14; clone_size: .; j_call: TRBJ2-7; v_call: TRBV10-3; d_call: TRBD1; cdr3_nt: TGTGCCATCAGTGAGCCGGGACAGGGTTACGAGCAGTACTTC; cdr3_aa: CAISEPGQGYEQYF
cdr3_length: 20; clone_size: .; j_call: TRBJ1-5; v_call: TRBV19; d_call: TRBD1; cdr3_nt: TGTGCCAGTAGTGACTCGCCCCGGGACAGGTCAGATTATAGCAATCAGCCCCAGCATTTT; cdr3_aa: CASSDSPRDRSDYSNQPQHF
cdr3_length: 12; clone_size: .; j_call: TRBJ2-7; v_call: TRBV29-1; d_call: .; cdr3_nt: TGCAGCGTTGGACAGTTTGCCTACGAGCAGTACTTC; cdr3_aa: CSVGQFAYEQYF
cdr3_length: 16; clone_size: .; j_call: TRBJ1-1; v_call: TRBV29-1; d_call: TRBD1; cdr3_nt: TGCAGCGTTATAGGACAGGGTAGTTTCGCGAACACTGAAGCTTTCTTT; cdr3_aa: CSVIGQGSFANTEAFF
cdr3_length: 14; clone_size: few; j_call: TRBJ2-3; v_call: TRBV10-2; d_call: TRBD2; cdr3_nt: TGCGCCAGCAGTTGGACTAGCGTGACAGATACGCAGTATTTT; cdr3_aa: CASSWTSVTDTQYF
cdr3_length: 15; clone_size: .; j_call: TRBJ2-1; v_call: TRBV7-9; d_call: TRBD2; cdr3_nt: TGTGCCAGCAGCTTTGTGGCGGGGGGGTACAATGAGCAGTTCTTC; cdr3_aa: CASSFVAGGYNEQFF
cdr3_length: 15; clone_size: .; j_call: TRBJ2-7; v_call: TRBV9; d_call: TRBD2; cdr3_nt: TGTGCCAGCAGCCCATCAGGACTAGACTCCTACGAGCAGTACTTC; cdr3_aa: CASSPSGLDSYEQYF
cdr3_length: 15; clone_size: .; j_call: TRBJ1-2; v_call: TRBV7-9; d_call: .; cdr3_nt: TGTGCCAGCAGCTTAGATCACAGGCCTAACTATGGCTACACCTTC; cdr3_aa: CASSLDHRPNYGYTF